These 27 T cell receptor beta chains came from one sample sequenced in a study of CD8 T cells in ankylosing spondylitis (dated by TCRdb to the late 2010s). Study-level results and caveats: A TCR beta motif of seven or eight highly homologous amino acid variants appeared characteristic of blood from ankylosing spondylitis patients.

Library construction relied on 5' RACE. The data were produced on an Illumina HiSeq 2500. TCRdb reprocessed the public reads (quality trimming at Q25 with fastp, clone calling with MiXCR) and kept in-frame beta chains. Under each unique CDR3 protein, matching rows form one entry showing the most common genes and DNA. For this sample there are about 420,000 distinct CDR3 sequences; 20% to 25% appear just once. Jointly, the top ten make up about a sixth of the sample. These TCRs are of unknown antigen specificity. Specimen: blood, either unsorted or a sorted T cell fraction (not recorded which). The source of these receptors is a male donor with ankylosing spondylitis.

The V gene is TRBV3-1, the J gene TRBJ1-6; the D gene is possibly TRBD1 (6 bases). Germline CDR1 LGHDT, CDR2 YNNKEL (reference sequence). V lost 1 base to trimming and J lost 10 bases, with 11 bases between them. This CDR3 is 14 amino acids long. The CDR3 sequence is CASSQAQGRSPLHF. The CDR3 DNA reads TGTGCCAGCAGCCAAGCCCAGGGGCGCTCACCCCTCCACTTT.

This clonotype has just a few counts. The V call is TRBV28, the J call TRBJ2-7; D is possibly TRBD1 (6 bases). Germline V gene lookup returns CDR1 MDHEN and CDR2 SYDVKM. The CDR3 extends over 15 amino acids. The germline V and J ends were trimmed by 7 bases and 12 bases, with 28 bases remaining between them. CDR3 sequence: CASIPQSGAGTVLYF. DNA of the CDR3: TGTGCCAGCATCCCACAGTCAGGGGCCGGAACTGTGTTGTACTTC. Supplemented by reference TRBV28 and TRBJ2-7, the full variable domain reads DVKVTQSSRYLVKRTGEKVFLECVQDMDHENMFWYRQDPGLGLRLIYFSYDVKMKEKGDIPEGYSVSREKKERFSLILESASTNQTSMYLCASIPQSGAGTVLYFGPGTRLTVT.

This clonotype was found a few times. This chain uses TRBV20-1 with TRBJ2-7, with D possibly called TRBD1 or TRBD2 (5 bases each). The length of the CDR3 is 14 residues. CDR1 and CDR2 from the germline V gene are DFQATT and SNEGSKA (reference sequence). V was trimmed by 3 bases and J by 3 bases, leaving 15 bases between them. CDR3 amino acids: CSARGELGLYEQYF. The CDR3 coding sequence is TGCAGTGCTAGGGGGGAATTAGGGCTCTACGAGCAGTACTTC.

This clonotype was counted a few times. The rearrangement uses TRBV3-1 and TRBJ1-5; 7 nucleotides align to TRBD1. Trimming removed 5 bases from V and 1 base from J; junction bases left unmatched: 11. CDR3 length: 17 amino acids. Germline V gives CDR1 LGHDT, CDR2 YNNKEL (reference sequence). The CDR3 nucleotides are TGTGCCAGCAGCGCCCGCCCAGGGGGAATGAGCAATCAGCCCCAGCATTTT. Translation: CASSARPGGMSNQPQHF. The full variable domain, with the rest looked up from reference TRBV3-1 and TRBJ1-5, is DTAVSQTPKYLVTQMGNDKSIKCEQNLGHDTMYWYKQDSKKFLKIMFSYNNKELIINETVPNRFSPKSPDKAHLNLHINSLELGDSAVYFCASSARPGGMSNQPQHFGDGTRLSIL.

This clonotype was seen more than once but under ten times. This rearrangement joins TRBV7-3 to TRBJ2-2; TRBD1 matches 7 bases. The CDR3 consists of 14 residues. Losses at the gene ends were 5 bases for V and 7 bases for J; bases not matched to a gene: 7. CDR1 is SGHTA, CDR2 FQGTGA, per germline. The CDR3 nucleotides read TGTGCCAGCAGCCCGTACAGGGGTAACGGGGAGCTGTTTTTT. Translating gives CASSPYRGNGELFF.

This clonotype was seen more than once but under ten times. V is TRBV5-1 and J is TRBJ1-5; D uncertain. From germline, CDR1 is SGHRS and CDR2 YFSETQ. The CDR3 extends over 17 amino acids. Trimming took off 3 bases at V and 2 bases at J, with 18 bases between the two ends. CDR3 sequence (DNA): TGCGCCAGCAGCTGGACCCCCCTGGGGAGGGGCAATCAGCCCCAGCATTTT. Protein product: CASSWTPLGRGNQPQHF. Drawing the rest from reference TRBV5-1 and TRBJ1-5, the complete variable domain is KAGVTQTPRYLIKTRGQQVTLSCSPISGHRSVSWYQQTPGQGLQFLFEYFSETQRNKGNFPGRFSGRQFSNSRSEMNVSTLELGDSALYLCASSWTPLGRGNQPQHFGDGTRLSIL.

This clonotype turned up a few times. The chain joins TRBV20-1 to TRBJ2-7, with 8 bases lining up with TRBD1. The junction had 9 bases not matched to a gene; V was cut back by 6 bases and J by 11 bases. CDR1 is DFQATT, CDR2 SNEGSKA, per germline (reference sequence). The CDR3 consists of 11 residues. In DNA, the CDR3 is TGCAGTGCCACCCGGACAGGGAAAGAGTACTTC. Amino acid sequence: CSATRTGKEYF.

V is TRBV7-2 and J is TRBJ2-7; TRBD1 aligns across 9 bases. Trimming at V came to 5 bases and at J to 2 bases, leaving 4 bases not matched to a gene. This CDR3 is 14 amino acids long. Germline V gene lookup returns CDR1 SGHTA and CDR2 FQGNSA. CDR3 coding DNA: TGTGCCAGCAGCGACAGGGGGAACCCCTACGAGCAGTACTTC. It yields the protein CASSDRGNPYEQYF.

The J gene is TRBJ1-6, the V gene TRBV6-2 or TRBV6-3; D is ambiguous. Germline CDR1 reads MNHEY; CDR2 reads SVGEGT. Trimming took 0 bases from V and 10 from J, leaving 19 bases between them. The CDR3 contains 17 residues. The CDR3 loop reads CASSYSRTPGGGSPLHF. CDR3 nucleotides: TGTGCCAGCAGTTACTCGAGGACTCCGGGAGGAGGGTCACCCCTCCACTTT.

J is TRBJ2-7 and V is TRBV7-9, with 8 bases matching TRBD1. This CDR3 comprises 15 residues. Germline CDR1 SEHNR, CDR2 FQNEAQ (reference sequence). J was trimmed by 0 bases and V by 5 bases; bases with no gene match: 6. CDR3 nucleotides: TGTGCCAGCAGCCCGGACAGGGCCTACTCCTACGAGCAGTACTTC. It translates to CASSPDRAYSYEQYF.

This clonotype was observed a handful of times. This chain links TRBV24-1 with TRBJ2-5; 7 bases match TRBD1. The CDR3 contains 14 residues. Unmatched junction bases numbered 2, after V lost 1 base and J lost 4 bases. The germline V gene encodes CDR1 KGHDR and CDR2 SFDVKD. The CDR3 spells CATSDFQGVETQYF. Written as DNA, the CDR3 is TGTGCCACCAGTGATTTCCAGGGGGTAGAGACCCAGTACTTC.

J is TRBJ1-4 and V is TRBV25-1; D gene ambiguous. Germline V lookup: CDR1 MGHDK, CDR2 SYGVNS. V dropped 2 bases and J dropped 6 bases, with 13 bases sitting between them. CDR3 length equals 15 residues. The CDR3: CASSEGYSLYEKLFF. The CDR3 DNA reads TGTGCCAGCAGTGAAGGGTATAGTCTGTATGAAAAACTGTTTTTT.

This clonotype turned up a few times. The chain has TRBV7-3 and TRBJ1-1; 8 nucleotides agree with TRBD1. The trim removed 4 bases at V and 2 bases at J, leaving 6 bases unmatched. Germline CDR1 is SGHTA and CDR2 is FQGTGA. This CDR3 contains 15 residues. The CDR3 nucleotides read TGTGCCAGCAGCTCCCAGGGGGCGCGAAACACTGAAGCTTTCTTT. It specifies CASSSQGARNTEAFF.

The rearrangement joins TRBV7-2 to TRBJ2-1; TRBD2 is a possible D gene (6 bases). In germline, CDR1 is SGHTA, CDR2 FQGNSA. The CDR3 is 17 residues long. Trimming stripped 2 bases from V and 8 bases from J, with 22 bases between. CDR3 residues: CASSLNDPRGFLHEQFF. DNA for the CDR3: TGTGCCAGCAGCTTAAATGACCCCCGGGGGTTTTTACATGAGCAGTTCTTC.

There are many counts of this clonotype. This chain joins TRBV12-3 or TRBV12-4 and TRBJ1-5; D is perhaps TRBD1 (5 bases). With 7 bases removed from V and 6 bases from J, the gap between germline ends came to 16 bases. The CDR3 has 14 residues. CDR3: CASTFSRGGQPQHF. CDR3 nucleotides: TGTGCCAGCACCTTCAGCCGGGGCGGTCAGCCCCAGCATTTT.

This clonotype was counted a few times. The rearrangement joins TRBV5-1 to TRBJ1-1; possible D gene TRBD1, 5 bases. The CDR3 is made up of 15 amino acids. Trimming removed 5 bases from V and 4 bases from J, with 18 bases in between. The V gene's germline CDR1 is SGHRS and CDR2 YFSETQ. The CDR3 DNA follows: TGCGCCAGCAGACCTGGGGCCGCGCGGGGCACTGAAGCTTTCTTT. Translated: CASRPGAARGTEAFF.

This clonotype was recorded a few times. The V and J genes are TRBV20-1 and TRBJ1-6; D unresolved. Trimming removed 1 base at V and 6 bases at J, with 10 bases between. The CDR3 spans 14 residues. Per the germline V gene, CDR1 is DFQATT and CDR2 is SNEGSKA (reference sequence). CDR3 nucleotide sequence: TGCAGTGCTAGAGGCAGCACGGGTAATTCACCCCTCCACTTT. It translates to CSARGSTGNSPLHF.

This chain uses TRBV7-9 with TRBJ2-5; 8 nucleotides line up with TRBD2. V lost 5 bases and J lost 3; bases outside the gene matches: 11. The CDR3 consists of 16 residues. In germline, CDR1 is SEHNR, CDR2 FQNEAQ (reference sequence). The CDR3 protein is CASSPEGYSGKETQYF. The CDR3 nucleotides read TGTGCCAGCAGCCCTGAGGGGTATAGCGGGAAAGAGACCCAGTACTTC. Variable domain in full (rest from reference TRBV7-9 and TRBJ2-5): DTGVSQNPRHKITKRGQNVTFRCDPISEHNRLYWYRQTLGQGPEFLTYFQNEAQLEKSRLLSDRFSAERPKGSFSTLEIQRTEQGDSAMYLCASSPEGYSGKETQYFGPGTRLLVL.

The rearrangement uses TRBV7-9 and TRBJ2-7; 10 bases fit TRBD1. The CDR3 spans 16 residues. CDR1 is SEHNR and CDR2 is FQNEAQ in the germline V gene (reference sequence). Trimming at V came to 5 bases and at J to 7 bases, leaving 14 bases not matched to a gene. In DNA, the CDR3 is TGTGCCAGCAGCACCCCCCCGGGACAGGGGCTTAGGGAGCAGTACTTC. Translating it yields CASSTPPGQGLREQYF.

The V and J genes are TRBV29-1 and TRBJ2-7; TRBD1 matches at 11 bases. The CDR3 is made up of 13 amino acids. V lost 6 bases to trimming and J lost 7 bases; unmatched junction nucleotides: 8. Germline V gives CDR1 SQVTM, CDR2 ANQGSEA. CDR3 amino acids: CSVPGQGAREQYF. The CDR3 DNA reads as TGCAGCGTCCCAGGACAGGGGGCGAGAGAGCAGTACTTC.

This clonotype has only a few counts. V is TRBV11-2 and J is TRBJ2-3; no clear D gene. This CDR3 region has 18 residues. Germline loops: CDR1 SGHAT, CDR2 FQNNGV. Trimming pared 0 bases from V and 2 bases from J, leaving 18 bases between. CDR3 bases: TGTGCCAGCAGCTTAGAGGTCTTGAATGTGGCGGCCACAGATACGCAGTATTTT. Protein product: CASSLEVLNVAATDTQYF.

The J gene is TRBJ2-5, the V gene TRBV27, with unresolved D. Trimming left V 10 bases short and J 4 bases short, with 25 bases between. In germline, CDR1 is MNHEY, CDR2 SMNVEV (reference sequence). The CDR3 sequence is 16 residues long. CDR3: CANRPERPDWIETQYF. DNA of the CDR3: TGTGCCAACCGACCAGAGCGACCTGATTGGATAGAGACCCAGTACTTC.

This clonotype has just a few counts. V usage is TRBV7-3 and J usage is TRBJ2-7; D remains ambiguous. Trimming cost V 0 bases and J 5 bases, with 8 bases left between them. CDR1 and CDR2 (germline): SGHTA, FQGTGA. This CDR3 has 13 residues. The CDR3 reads CASSLTVDHEQYF. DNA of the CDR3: TGTGCCAGCAGCTTAACCGTCGACCACGAGCAGTACTTC.

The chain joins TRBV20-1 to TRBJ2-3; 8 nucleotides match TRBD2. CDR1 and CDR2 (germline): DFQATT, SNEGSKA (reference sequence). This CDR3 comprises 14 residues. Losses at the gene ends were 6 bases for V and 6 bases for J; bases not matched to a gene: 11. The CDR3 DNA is TGCAGTGCACAACTCGGCGGGAGGTCGGATACGCAGTATTTT. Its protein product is CSAQLGGRSDTQYF.

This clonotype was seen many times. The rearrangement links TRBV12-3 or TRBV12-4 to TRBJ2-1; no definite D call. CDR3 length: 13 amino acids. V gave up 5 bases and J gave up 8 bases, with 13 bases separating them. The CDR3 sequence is CASSTGPWDEQFF. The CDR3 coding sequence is TGTGCCAGCAGTACCGGACCTTGGGATGAGCAGTTCTTC.

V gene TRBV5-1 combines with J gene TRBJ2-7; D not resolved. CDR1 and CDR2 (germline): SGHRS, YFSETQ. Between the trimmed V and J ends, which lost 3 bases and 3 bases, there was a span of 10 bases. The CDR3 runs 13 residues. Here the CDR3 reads CASSSTRSYEQYF. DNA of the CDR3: TGCGCCAGCAGCTCGACAAGAAGCTACGAGCAGTACTTC.

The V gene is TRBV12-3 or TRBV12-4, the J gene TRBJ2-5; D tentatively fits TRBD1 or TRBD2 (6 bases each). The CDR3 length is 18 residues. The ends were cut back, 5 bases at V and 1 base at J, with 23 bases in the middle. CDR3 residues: CASSQPRFGRGVQETQYF. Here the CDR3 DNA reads TGTGCCAGCAGTCAACCCCGTTTCGGTAGGGGGGTCCAAGAGACCCAGTACTTC.